One sample yielded the 25 T cell receptor delta chains listed below, sequenced in a study of gamma-delta T cells after stem cell transplantation. TCRdb fed the RT-PCR reads into CATT to redo clone calling. The table has some 2,800 delta-chain clones, approximately 2.9% seen once. Sequencing input: gamma-delta T cells. The receptors originated from a human donor. It is not recorded whose cells these are; they may come from a transplant donor.

As regards this clone: This may stem from a read error, because a much larger clone lies one nucleotide away. This rearrangement joins TRDV2 to TRDJ1; 9 bases line up with TRDD3. Germline V CDR1 and CDR2: GEAIGNYY, EKD. The V gene end was trimmed by 0 bases and the J gene end by 7 bases; junction bases not matched to a gene: 26. This CDR3 is 21 amino acids long. CDR3 DNA sequence: TGTGCCTGTGACACCGTACTGGGGGAGAACCCCCCAAGGGCTGCACCGACTAAACTCATCTTT. The encoded protein is CACDTVLGENPPRAAPTKLIF.

Regarding this clone: A single base is all that separates this from a far larger clone, so a read error is likely. This specimen includes other DNA sequences encoding the same CDR3. The chain has TRDV2 and TRDJ1; 13 bases fit TRDD3. In germline, CDR1 is GEAIGNYY, CDR2 EKD. The CDR3 totals 19 residues. J lost 3 bases, V lost 3 bases, and 15 bases had no gene match. The CDR3 nucleotides are TGTGCCTGTGACGCGGTCCGTACTGGGGGATACGGCTGGGCCGATAAACTCATCTTT. Its translation: CACDAVRTGGYGWADKLIF.

By proportion, this clone is medium-sized (0.01 to 0.1%). V usage is TRDV2 and J usage is TRDJ1; 9 positions agree with TRDD3. Germline CDR1 and CDR2: GEAIGNYY and EKD. V was clipped by 0 bases and J by 2 bases; unmatched bases: 9. The CDR3 length is 17 residues. CDR3 in DNA: TGTGCCTGTGACACCGTGGGGTCTACTGGGGGAACCGATAAACTCATCTTT. Residues: CACDTVGSTGGTDKLIF.

Judged by abundance, this clone is large. Other nucleotide sequences in the sample specify the same CDR3. CDR3: CACDGIRTDKLIF. CDR3 in DNA: TGTGCCTGTGACGGGATACGAACCGATAAACTCATCTTT. The V and J genes are TRDV2 and TRDJ1; 8 positions agree with TRDD3. CDR1 and CDR2 (germline): GEAIGNYY, EKD. The CDR3 is made up of 13 amino acids. V lost 3 bases, J lost 2 bases, and 1 base stayed unmatched.

Only a few counts were recorded for this clone. This is likely an artifact of a read error, given a far larger clone one base away. The same CDR3 is also encoded by other DNA sequences in this sample. V is TRDV2 and J is TRDJ1; D unclear. The germline gives CDR1 GEAIGNYY, CDR2 EKD. The CDR3 runs to 15 residues. The CDR3 DNA reads as TGTGCCTGTGACACCGTTGGAAGGTACACTGATAAACTCATCTTT. Translation gives CACDTVGRYTDKLIF.

This clone was seen a handful of times. The mismatch at residue 9 between this DNA's translation and the TCRdb protein of a much larger clone likely reflects a read error; the protein shown is translated from the DNA. V and J are TRDV2 and TRDJ1; 7 nucleotides match TRDD3. This CDR3 comprises 20 residues. CDR1 and CDR2 from the germline V gene are GEAIGNYY and EKD. The V segment lost 3 bases and the J segment 0 bases; nucleotides outside the gene matches: 21. CDR3 in amino acids: CACDLLLGNPNPRYTDKLIF. The CDR3 coding sequence is TGTGCCTGTGACCTTTTACTGGGGAATCCAAACCCGAGGTACACCGATAAACTCATCTTT.

This clone has more than one count but fewer than ten. The TCRdb protein comes from a much larger clone and disagrees with this DNA's translation at residue 8, likely due to a read error; the protein given here is derived from the DNA. This CDR3 reads CACDTMGAPTYTDKLIF. CDR3 nucleotide sequence: TGTGCCTGTGACACTATGGGGGCCCCGACTTACACCGATAAACTCATCTTT. This rearrangement joins TRDV2 to TRDJ1, with D possibly matching TRDD3 (6 bases). Per the germline V gene, CDR1 is GEAIGNYY and CDR2 is EKD. CDR3 length: 17 amino acids. V lost 1 base to trimming and J lost 0 bases, with 17 bases between them.

By its share, this clone is medium-sized (0.01 to 0.1%). The V gene is TRDV2, the J gene TRDJ1; D ambiguous. The V and J ends lost 4 bases and 2 bases respectively, with 25 bases between them. There are 18 residues in the CDR3. CDR1 is GEAIGNYY, CDR2 EKD, per germline. CDR3 sequence (DNA): TGTGCCTGTGATGGCATTGGGAGTAATCCTGCTTCAACCGATAAACTCATCTTT. Its translation: CACDGIGSNPASTDKLIF.

About this clone itself: A far larger clone is one nucleotide away, so this likely arose from a read error. The chain links TRDV2 to TRDJ1, with 8 bases lining up with TRDD3. Germline loops: CDR1 GEAIGNYY, CDR2 EKD. The CDR3 extends over 17 amino acids. The CDR3 coding sequence is TGTGCCTGTGACACCGTGGGGATACTTGGGGACACCGATAAACTCACCTTT. Protein sequence: CACDTVGILGDTDKLTF.

This clone was observed a handful of times. The CDR3 DNA follows: TGTGCCTGTGACACCCTCCACCGTACTGGGGGATACGGTTGGGCCGATAAACTCATCTTT. Protein: CACDTLHRTGGYGWADKLIF. The V call is TRDV2, the J call TRDJ1, with 13 bases lining up with TRDD3. CDR3 length: 20 residues. V shed 0 bases, J shed 3 bases, and the junction held 15 bases outside the gene matches. Germline CDR1 is GEAIGNYY and CDR2 is EKD.

This clone was observed a handful of times. The protein recorded in TCRdb matches a much larger clone and deviates from this DNA's translation at residue 15, suggesting a read error; the protein here is obtained by translating the DNA. The rearrangement links TRDV2 to TRDJ1, with 7 bases identical to TRDD3. The germline gives CDR1 GEAIGNYY, CDR2 EKD. This CDR3 is 17 amino acids long. The DNA for the CDR3 is TGTGCCTGCGATAGGCTACTGGGGCACCAGAACACCGATAAACACATCTTT. Residues: CACDRLLGHQNTDKHIF.

In this sample, this clone turned up a few times. This likely stems from a read error, as it lies one base from a far larger clone. In the same sample, other DNA sequences code for this CDR3. V usage is TRDV2 and J usage is TRDJ1, with 7 bases lining up with TRDD3. CDR1 GEAIGNYY and CDR2 EKD come from the germline V gene. This CDR3 comprises 18 residues. The CDR3: CACDTVSGGPPLGDKLIF. In DNA, the CDR3 is TGTGCCTGTGACACCGTGTCTGGGGGTCCCCCTCTGGGCGATAAACTTATCTTT.

As regards this clone: The TCRdb protein, from a much larger clone, departs from this DNA's translation at residue 5, likely by read error; the protein shown derives from the DNA. The chain joins TRDV2 to TRDJ1; D call uncertain. Germline V gene data show CDR1 as GEAIGNYY and CDR2 as EKD. The germline V and J ends were trimmed by 3 bases and 5 bases, with 12 bases remaining between them. The CDR3 consists of 13 residues. The chain's CDR3 is CACDSLAADKLIF. The CDR3 DNA follows: TGTGCCTGTGACTCCTTAGCGGCGGATAAACTCATCTTT.

This clone has a handful of counts. The protein in TCRdb stems from a much larger clone and differs at residue 14 from this DNA's translation, likely a read error; here the protein is translated from the DNA. This chain joins TRDV2 and TRDJ1; 7 nucleotides agree with TRDD3. The germline V gene has CDR1 GEAIGNYY and CDR2 EKD. The CDR3 totals 20 residues. V shed 0 bases and J 1 base; nucleotides not matched to a gene: 19. The CDR3 reads CACDTLVGESSPSCTDKLIF. CDR3 nucleotides: TGTGCCTGTGACACCCTAGTGGGGGAGTCCAGTCCCTCGTGCACCGATAAACTCATCTTT.

As regards this clone: This may stem from a read error, because a much larger clone lies one nucleotide away. CDR3 sequence: CACDTVDPLGGGHPYTDKLIF. CDR3 DNA sequence: TGTGCCTGTGACACCGTGGATCCCCTTGGTGGGGGACATCCCTACACCGATAAACTCATCTTT. The chain combines TRDV2 with TRDJ1, with TRDD3 matching over 7 bases. Per the germline V gene, CDR1 is GEAIGNYY and CDR2 is EKD. CDR3 size: 21 residues. V gave up 0 bases and J gave up 0 bases; unmatched junction bases: 21.

On this clone: The protein in TCRdb stems from a much larger clone and differs at residue 16 from this DNA's translation, likely a read error; here the protein is translated from the DNA. V and J are TRDV2 and TRDJ1, with TRDD3 matching 7 bases. This CDR3 region has 18 residues. The germline CDR1 and CDR2 sequences are GEAIGNYY and EKD. CDR3 coding DNA: TGTGCCTGTGACACCATGTGGGGGAGCCCACAATACACCGATAAACCCATCTTT. It specifies CACDTMWGSPQYTDKPIF.

This clone appeared many times. A far larger clone is one nucleotide away, so this likely arose from a read error. The same CDR3 arises from other DNA sequences in this sample as well. This chain links TRDV2 with TRDJ1; D may be TRDD3 (7 bases). The V end was cut by 3 bases, the J end by 0 bases, with 25 bases between. This CDR3 has 19 residues. Germline-derived CDR1 and CDR2 are GEAIGNYY and EKD. Written as DNA, the CDR3 is TGTGCCTGTGACTCCCTTCCCACTGAACTGGGGTCCAACACCGATAAACTCATCTTT. It codes for CACDSLPTELGSNTDKLIF.

In this sample, this clone turned up a few times. Possible read error: a much larger clone is one base away. This rearrangement joins TRDV2 to TRDJ1; 7 nucleotides line up with TRDD3. CDR1 is GEAIGNYY, CDR2 EKD, per germline. V was pared by 2 bases and J by 4 bases, with 9 bases of the junction left unmatched. The CDR3 loop spans 15 amino acids. The CDR3 nucleotides are TGTGCCTGTGACAACCTGGGGGCTCAGGACGATAAACTCATCTTT. Translating gives CACDNLGAQDDKLIF.

This clone was picked up a small number of times. This likely stems from a read error, as it lies one base from a far larger clone. The same CDR3 also results from other DNA sequences found in this sample. V gene TRDV2 combines with J gene TRDJ1, with D unresolved. V was pared by 3 bases and J by 3 bases, with 25 bases between. Germline V gene data show CDR1 as GEAIGNYY and CDR2 as EKD. The length of the CDR3 is 18 residues. CDR3 sequence: CACDPLEEAGVIADKLIF. The CDR3 DNA sequence: TGTGCCTGTGACCCTCTGGAAGAGGCCGGGGTAATCGCCGATAAACTCATCTTT.

On this clone itself: A single base is all that separates this from a far larger clone, so a read error is likely. Different DNA sequences within this sample yield the same CDR3. The chain employs TRDV2 and TRDJ1, with a possible D match to TRDD2 (5 bases). The CDR3 sequence is 16 residues long. V was cut by 1 base and J by 0 bases, with 14 bases left in between. From germline, CDR1 is GEAIGNYY and CDR2 EKD. In nucleotides, the CDR3 is TGTGCCTGTGACACTGTCCTTCTCAAGTACACCGATAAACTCATCTTT. Amino acids: CACDTVLLKYTDKLIF.

A word on this clone: This sequence is one base from a far larger clone and is likely a read error. The same CDR3 also results from other DNA sequences found in this sample. The V gene is TRDV2, the J gene TRDJ1, with 12 bases that match TRDD3. This CDR3 contains 16 residues. Unmatched junction bases numbered 10, after V lost 6 bases and J lost 3 bases. Germline-derived CDR1 and CDR2 are GEAIGNYY and EKD. CDR3 in DNA: TGTGCCTGTTTCGTGCTGGGGGATACGGGGGCCGATAAACTCATCTTT. Its translation is CACFVLGDTGADKLIF.

By proportion, this clone is medium-sized. This chain connects TRDV2 to TRDJ1; a weak D match, TRDD3 (6 bases). Trimming took 0 bases from V and 0 from J, leaving 22 bases between them. Germline CDR1 is GEAIGNYY and CDR2 is EKD. The CDR3 has 19 amino acids. The chain's CDR3 is CACDTLGTVGPVYTDKLIF. The CDR3 nucleotides read TGTGCCTGTGACACCCTGGGGACCGTCGGGCCGGTGTACACCGATAAACTCATCTTT.

This clone turned up a few times. This sequence joins TRDV2 and TRDJ1, with 7 positions matching TRDD3. This CDR3 has 16 residues. The J segment lost 4 bases and the V segment lost 5 bases, leaving 15 bases of the junction unmatched. Germline CDR1 GEAIGNYY, CDR2 EKD. The CDR3 spells CACGPLMGDSLDKLIF. CDR3 coding DNA: TGTGCCTGTGGCCCTCTAATGGGGGACTCTCTCGATAAACTCATCTTT.

A note on this clone: A much larger clone lies a single base off, so this may be a read error. This chain joins TRDV2 and TRDJ1, with 8 bases fitting TRDD3. The CDR3 runs to 18 residues. The J segment lost 10 bases and the V segment lost 3 bases, leaving 24 bases of the junction unmatched. Germline CDR1 and CDR2: GEAIGNYY and EKD. The CDR3 bases are TGTGCCTGTGACCCACTACTATCCCACACGGGGGATATTGCTGGACTCATCTTT. Encoded protein: CACDPLLSHTGDIAGLIF.

With respect to this clone: TCRdb shows a much larger clone's protein in place of this DNA's translation, and the two differ at residue 7, likely through a read error; the protein shown is translated from the DNA. The V call is TRDV2, the J call TRDJ1, with D possibly being TRDD3 (5 bases). The germline CDR1 and CDR2 sequences are GEAIGNYY and EKD. Between the trimmed V and J ends, which lost 3 bases and 0 bases, there was a span of 28 bases. CDR3 size: 20 residues. The CDR3: CACDSLVSGDTVPYTDKLIF. The CDR3 coding sequence is TGTGCCTGTGACTCCCTTGTGTCTGGCGATACAGTCCCCTACACCGATAAACTCATCTTT.